This TCR beta chain was captured by sequencing in a study of CD8 T cells in Susac syndrome. Random hexamers primed reverse transcription of 0.5 to 1 ug RNA. It was immunoSEQ multiplex PCR that amplified TCR beta CDR3 across 54 Vbeta and 13 Jbeta. TCRdb re-derived calls from the immunoSEQ multiplex PCR reads in MiXCR, one entry per CDR3 protein. Of around 280,000 distinct CDR3 sequences in the sample, 92% are singletons; the top ten hold about 0.063%. V dropped 1 base and J dropped 3 bases, with 15 bases sitting between them. The CDR3 is 16 residues long. From germline, CDR1 is SGHVT and CDR2 SQSDAQ. The material sequenced was CD4+ T cells from PBMCs. The source is a human donor with multiple sclerosis. V and J are TRBV7-4 and TRBJ1-1, with D perhaps TRBD1 (5 bases). The CDR3 DNA is TGTGCCAGCAGCTTAGTCGGGGGTAGGGTTCACACTGAAGCTTTCTTT. Protein: CASSLVGGRVHTEAFF.